The source of this TCR beta chain is a study of CD8 T cells in Susac syndrome. About this clonotype: Its target is not known.

It was with random hexamers that roughly 0.5 to 1 ug RNA was reverse transcribed. The amplification used immunoSEQ multiplex PCR on TCR beta CDR3; it spanned 54 Vbeta and 13 Jbeta. TCRdb ran MiXCR on the immunoSEQ multiplex PCR reads and lists one entry per CDR3 protein. The table lists roughly 76,000 distinct CDR3 sequences, about 94% of them singletons. The CDR3 totals 12 residues. CDR1 SGHVS and CDR2 FNYEAQ come from the germline V gene. The V end lost 1 base, the J end lost 3 bases, and 2 bases lay between the germline ends. Study-wide results and limits: Among active patients and in TEMRA cells, CD8+ clonal expansion in Susac reached its peak.

The chain couples TRBV7-6 to TRBJ2-3, with unresolved D. The sample comprised CD8+ T cells from PBMCs. This TCR derives from a human donor with Susac syndrome. The CDR3 nucleotides read TGTGCCAGCAGCTTAGATACAGATACGCAGTATTTT. It translates to CASSLDTDTQYF.